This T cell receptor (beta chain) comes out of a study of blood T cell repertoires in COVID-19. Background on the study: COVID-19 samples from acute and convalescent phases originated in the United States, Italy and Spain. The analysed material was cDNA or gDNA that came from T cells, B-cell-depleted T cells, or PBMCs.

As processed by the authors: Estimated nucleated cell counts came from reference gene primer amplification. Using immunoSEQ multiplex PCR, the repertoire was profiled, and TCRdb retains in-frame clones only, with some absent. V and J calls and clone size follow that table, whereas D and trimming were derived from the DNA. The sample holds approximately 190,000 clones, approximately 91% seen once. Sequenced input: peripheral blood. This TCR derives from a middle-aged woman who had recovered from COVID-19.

The DNA for the CDR3 is TGTGCCAGCAGCTTGACTAGCGGGAGGGCTAAGCCAGATACGCAGTATTTT. The encoded protein is CASSLTSGRAKPDTQYF. V and J are TRBV7-3 and TRBJ2-3; 14 bases agree with TRBD2. Germline V CDR1 and CDR2: SGHTA, FQGTGA. The junction had 6 bases not matched to a gene; V was cut back by 3 bases and J by 4 bases. The CDR3 is 17 amino acids.